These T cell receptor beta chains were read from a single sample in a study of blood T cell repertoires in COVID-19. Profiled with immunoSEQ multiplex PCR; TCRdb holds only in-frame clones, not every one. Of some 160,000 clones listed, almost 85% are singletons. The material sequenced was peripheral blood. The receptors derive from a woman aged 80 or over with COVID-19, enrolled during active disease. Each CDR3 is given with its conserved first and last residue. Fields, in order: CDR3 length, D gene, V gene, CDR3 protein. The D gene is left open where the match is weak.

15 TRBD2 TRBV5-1 CASSSLAGGRNEQFF
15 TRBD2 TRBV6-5 CASRPTSGSYNEQFF
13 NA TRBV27 CASSHRQEETQYF
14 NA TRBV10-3 CAISESRLAYEQYF
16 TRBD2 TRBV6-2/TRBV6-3 CASSYGTSRRTDTQYF
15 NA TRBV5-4 CASSRSRTGITEAFF
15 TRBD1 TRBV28 CASSQPGQVSYEQYF
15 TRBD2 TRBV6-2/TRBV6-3 CASSISGGYTGELFF
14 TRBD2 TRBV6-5 CASSNRLAGTEQYF
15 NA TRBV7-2 CASSLEWGGWNEQFF
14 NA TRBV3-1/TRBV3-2 CASSLQTKKDTQYF
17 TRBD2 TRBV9 CASSVWASGGQSDTQYF
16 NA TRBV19 CASSRASDGGSYEQYF
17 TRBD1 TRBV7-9 CASSEATGKRITGELFF
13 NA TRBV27 CASSNSGWQPQHF
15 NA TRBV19 CASSSPRTVKNIQYF
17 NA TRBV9 CASSVLQGGESGYGYTF
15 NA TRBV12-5 CASGLVVRGERKLFF
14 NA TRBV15 CATSRGWGSETQYF
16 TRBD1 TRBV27 CASSLRGRAGLIGQFF
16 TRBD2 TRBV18 CASSPLGTSSYNEQFF
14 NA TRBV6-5 CASSWSASNSPLHF
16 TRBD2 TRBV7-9 CASRPFSGGASDTQYF
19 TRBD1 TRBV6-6 CASSPLQTGALTTPYEQYF
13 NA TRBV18 CASHRVSQETQYF
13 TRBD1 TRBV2 CASSSDRGRAAFF
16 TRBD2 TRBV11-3 CASSLGLAGEGDTQYF
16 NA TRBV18 CASSPPSTGFNQPQHF
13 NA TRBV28 CASRHSMTYEQYF
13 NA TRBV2 CASTSRAVGELFF
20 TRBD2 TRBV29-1 CSVEERGLAVLILRYNEQFF
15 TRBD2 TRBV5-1 CASSPGLAGTDTQYF
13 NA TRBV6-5 CASINSGGNEQYF
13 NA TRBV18 CASSPGLTDTQYF
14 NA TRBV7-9 CASSPSYRDQPQHF
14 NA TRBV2 CASSETTGNQPQHF
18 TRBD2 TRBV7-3 CASSFGVLGASGSSEQFF
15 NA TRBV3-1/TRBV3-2 CASSQGGRLTDTQYF
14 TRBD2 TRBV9 CASSELAGGDEQYF
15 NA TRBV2 CASSAELSSLQPQHF
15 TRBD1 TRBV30 CAWSAGTGANQPQHF
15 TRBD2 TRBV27 CASSLLGLDYNEQFF
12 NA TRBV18 CASSPPLETQYF
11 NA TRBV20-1 CSARGQREQYF
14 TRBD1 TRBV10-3 CAIRPGQGIYEQYF
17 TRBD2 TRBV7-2 CASSLAPASGGANKQYF
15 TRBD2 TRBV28 CASSRTSGRAYEQYF